These 2 T cell receptor beta chains share one sample of origin, sequenced in a study of T cell responses to AZD1222 COVID-19 vaccine. This table comes from immunoSEQ multiplex PCR, and its TCRdb copy is limited to in-frame clones, with some not included. The table shows about 130,000 clones, with about nine tenths occurring only once. The sequencing used peripheral blood, collected on day 0 of AZD1222 vaccination. These receptors all come from an adult in good health.

The gene calls are TRBV7-2 and TRBJ2-1; 8 bases are shared with TRBD2. The ends lost 0 bases at V and 4 bases at J; junction bases unmatched: 11. This CDR3 region has 18 residues. Germline CDR1 reads SGHTA; CDR2 reads FQGNSA. CDR3 amino acids: CASSLAPLAGRQYNEQFF. The CDR3 bases are TGTGCCAGCAGCTTAGCCCCGTTAGCGGGGCGGCAATACAATGAGCAGTTCTTC. Drawing the rest from reference TRBV7-2 and TRBJ2-1, the complete variable domain is GAGVSQSPSNKVTEKGKDVELRCDPISGHTALYWYRQSLGQGLEFLIYFQGNSAPDKSGLPSDRFSAERTGGSVSTLTIQRTQQEDSAVYLCASSLAPLAGRQYNEQFFGPGTRLTVL.

The chain joins TRBV15 to TRBJ1-1; D uncertain. Germline loops: CDR1 LNHNV, CDR2 YYDKDF (reference sequence). Trimming removed 5 bases at V and 2 bases at J, with 12 bases between. The length of the CDR3 is 14 residues. The CDR3 region is CATSREVANTEAFF. In DNA form, the CDR3 reads TGTGCCACCAGCCGGGAGGTGGCAAACACTGAAGCTTTCTTT. Using reference TRBV15 and TRBJ1-1 for the parts outside the CDR3, the full variable domain is DAMVIQNPRYQVTQFGKPVTLSCSQTLNHNVMYWYQQKSSQAPKLLFHYYDKDFNNEADTPDNFQSRRPNTSFCFLDIRSPGLGDTAMYLCATSREVANTEAFFGQGTRLTVV.